Each of the 16 T cell receptor beta chains below was sequenced from the same sample in a study of blood T cell repertoires in COVID-19. The table came from immunoSEQ multiplex PCR; TCRdb's copy has only in-frame clones and leaves some out. Of roughly 250,000 clones listed, 85% to 95% are singletons. Sequencing input: peripheral blood. These receptors were obtained from a man aged 25-40 years with COVID-19, enrolled during active disease.

The V gene is TRBV6-2 or TRBV6-3, the J gene TRBJ2-4; D is undetermined. Trimming removed 2 bases at V and 1 base at J, with 6 bases between. The V gene's germline CDR1 is MNHEY and CDR2 SVGEGT. The CDR3 covers 14 residues. The CDR3 protein is CASSYAVAKNIQYF. Written as DNA, the CDR3 is TGTGCCAGCAGTTACGCAGTGGCCAAAAACATTCAGTACTTC.

V gene TRBV11-2 combines with J gene TRBJ1-5; D gene unclear. CDR1 and CDR2 (germline): SGHAT, FQNNGV. The V gene lost 5 bases and the J gene lost 5 bases, with 16 bases spanning the gap. This CDR3 comprises 15 residues. In DNA, the CDR3 is TGTGCCAGCAGCCCTATACCCGGAGCCGATCAGCCCCAGCATTTT. It yields the protein CASSPIPGADQPQHF.

The chain employs TRBV6-5 and TRBJ1-1; the D gene is possibly TRBD1 (5 bases). The CDR3 has 14 amino acids. Trimming removed 6 bases from V and 8 bases from J, with 19 bases in between. Germline CDR1 is MNHEY and CDR2 is SVGAGI. CDR3 region: CASRKTDGVGEAFF. DNA of the CDR3: TGTGCCAGCAGGAAGACAGATGGGGTAGGGGAAGCTTTCTTT.

This clone appeared once. The chain couples TRBV7-9 to TRBJ1-2; 9 bases are a match to TRBD1. The CDR3 is 14 amino acids. Looked up from germline, CDR1 is SEHNR and CDR2 is FQNEAQ (reference sequence). Trimming took 1 base from V and 8 from J; bases not matched to a gene: 5. CDR3 sequence: CASSLVRDREGYTF. The DNA for the CDR3 is TGTGCCAGCAGCTTAGTTCGGGACAGGGAAGGCTACACCTTC.

V is TRBV5-1 and J is TRBJ2-2; possible D gene TRBD2, 5 bases. CDR1 and CDR2 from the germline V gene are SGHRS and YFSETQ. The CDR3 extends over 16 amino acids. Trimming took off 4 bases at V and 2 bases at J, with 15 bases between the two ends. The chain's CDR3 is CASSVKSGINTGELFF. DNA of the CDR3: TGCGCCAGCAGCGTTAAATCGGGGATCAACACCGGGGAGCTGTTTTTT.

The V call is TRBV28, the J call TRBJ2-7; possibly TRBD1 for D (6 bases). Trimming pared 2 bases from V and 3 bases from J, leaving 11 bases between. From germline, CDR1 is MDHEN and CDR2 SYDVKM. CDR3 length equals 14 residues. The CDR3 DNA follows: TGTGCCAGCAGTTTAAGTGGACAGTTCTACGAGCAGTACTTC. It specifies CASSLSGQFYEQYF.

The DNA for the CDR3 is TGTGCCAGCAGCTCAATCGACAGAAGCACAGATACGCAGTATTTT. As protein: CASSSIDRSTDTQYF. The chain employs TRBV11-2 and TRBJ2-3; D possibly corresponds to TRBD1 (5 bases). CDR1 is SGHAT, CDR2 FQNNGV, per germline. V was pared by 4 bases and J by 0 bases, with 11 bases between. The CDR3 spans 15 residues.

This clone was seen only once. The gene calls are TRBV7-9 and TRBJ2-7; D is possibly TRBD1 (5 bases). Germline V gene data show CDR1 as SEHNR and CDR2 as FQNEAQ (reference sequence). This CDR3 is built from 12 residues. The germline V and J ends were trimmed by 5 bases and 6 bases, with 11 bases remaining between them. CDR3 bases: TGTGCCAGCAGCGTGATCAGGGCCGAGCAGTACTTC. Encoded protein: CASSVIRAEQYF.

V is TRBV7-9 and J is TRBJ2-7, with TRBD1 identical over 9 bases. The junction had 9 bases not matched to a gene; V was cut back by 7 bases and J by 5 bases. The CDR3 is made up of 14 amino acids. The germline CDR1 and CDR2 sequences are SEHNR and FQNEAQ (reference sequence). The CDR3, as DNA: TGTGCCAGCACTCGGACAGGGGAACCCCACGAGCAGTACTTC. Protein: CASTRTGEPHEQYF.

The rearrangement uses TRBV7-2 and TRBJ1-3; perhaps TRBD1 as D (6 bases). Germline lookup yields CDR1 SGHTA and CDR2 FQGNSA. Trimming shortened V by 3 bases and J by 3 bases, and 12 bases separated the two germline ends. The CDR3 consists of 15 residues. Here the CDR3 reads CASSFTGLVGNTIYF. The CDR3 nucleotides are TGTGCCAGCAGCTTCACAGGGCTGGTTGGAAACACCATATATTTT.

The J gene is TRBJ1-4, the V gene TRBV19; unclear D gene. V lost 3 bases and J lost 0, with 14 bases in between. Germline CDR1 is LNHDA and CDR2 is SQIVND (reference sequence). This CDR3 has 17 amino acids. This CDR3 is CASSISGSVSTNEKLFF. The CDR3 DNA follows: TGTGCCAGTAGTATCTCGGGGAGTGTTTCAACTAATGAAAAACTGTTTTTT. Full variable domain (missing parts from reference TRBV19 and TRBJ1-4): DGGITQSPKYLFRKEGQNVTLSCEQNLNHDAMYWYRQDPGQGLRLIYYSQIVNDFQKGDIAEGYSVSREKKESFPLTVTSAQKNPTAFYLCASSISGSVSTNEKLFFGSGTQLSVL.

The gene calls are TRBV25-1 and TRBJ1-3; TRBD1 might be the D (6 bases). Trimming took off 4 bases at V and 1 base at J, with 20 bases between the two ends. This CDR3 has 18 residues. Germline V CDR1 and CDR2: MGHDK, SYGVNS. The CDR3 here is CASSGVRTGFFSGNTIYF. The CDR3 DNA follows: TGTGCCAGCAGTGGAGTCCGAACAGGGTTCTTTTCTGGAAACACCATATATTTT.

The chain employs TRBV7-6 and TRBJ2-1; tentatively, D is TRBD2 (5 bases). CDR1 SGHVS and CDR2 FNYEAQ come from the germline V gene. Trimming took 1 base from V and 2 from J, leaving 12 bases between them. CDR3 length equals 16 residues. The CDR3 nucleotides are TGTGCCAGCAGCTTAGTCGCGGGCCTTCCCTACAATGAGCAGTTCTTC. Its protein product is CASSLVAGLPYNEQFF.

This clone was recorded a few times. This specimen includes other DNA sequences encoding the same CDR3. This rearrangement joins TRBV30 to TRBJ1-3; 12 nucleotides agree with TRBD1. The CDR3 is made up of 13 amino acids. CDR1 and CDR2 from the germline V gene are GTSNPN and SVGIG (reference sequence). Trimming removed 7 bases from V and 4 bases from J; junction bases left unmatched: 2. The CDR3 is CASGTGGGNTIYF. CDR3 DNA: TGTGCCTCCGGGACAGGGGGCGGAAACACCATATATTTT.

This chain uses TRBV25-1 with TRBJ2-7, with D perhaps matching TRBD2 (5 bases). The germline V gene has CDR1 MGHDK and CDR2 SYGVNS. The CDR3 consists of 13 residues. V was cut by 4 bases and J by 1 base, with 8 bases left in between. CDR3 residues: CASSGGLSYEQYF. CDR3 bases: TGTGCCAGCAGTGGAGGACTTTCCTACGAGCAGTACTTC.

This clone was picked up one time. The J gene is TRBJ1-1, the V gene TRBV10-3; 7 positions agree with TRBD1. CDR1 and CDR2 from the germline V gene are ENHRY and SYGVKD. The CDR3 consists of 13 residues. With 4 bases clipped from V and 3 bases from J, the junction kept 2 bases outside the gene matches. CDR3 DNA sequence: TGTGCCATCAGTGGGGGGACAGACACTGAAGCTTTCTTT. This translates into CAISGGTDTEAFF.